This T cell receptor beta chain is from a study of technical replicates of blood from a handful of donors. TCRdb keeps only in-frame clones here, not all; method: immunoSEQ multiplex PCR. The repertoire consists of 55,000 to 75,000 clones, with about 92% occurring once and the leading ten covering approximately 4.5%. Trimming cost V 3 bases and J 7 bases, with 10 bases left between them. The CDR3 runs to 13 residues. The germline CDR1 and CDR2 sequences are LNHDA and SQIVND (reference sequence). The TCR was taken from a human donor in good health. Some clones in this sample may be carry-over from other donors' samples. J is TRBJ1-5 and V is TRBV19; no firm D call. Sequenced material: PBMCs. CDR3 DNA: TGTGCCAGTAGTATGGGAGGGAAGCAGCCCCAGCATTTT. It translates to CASSMGGKQPQHF.